This TCR beta chain stems from a study of shared clonotypes between healthy human individuals. Study as a whole: The composition of the donors was a couple of women and a few men aged 18 to 49.

In its sample, this clone was seen a few times. Its antigen is currently unknown. The same CDR3 can be traced to other DNA sequences in this sample. Germline-derived CDR1 and CDR2 are WSHSY and SAAADI. The CDR3 is made up of 13 amino acids. Trimming took 2 bases from V and 1 from J, leaving 5 bases between them. Findings and caveats of the study: Read depth was anticipated to influence clonotype sharing among donors. Sample collection involved blood only; tissue repertoires are likely different.

TCRdb's table, derived via immunoSEQ multiplex PCR, lists solely in-frame clones and lacks some. There are 800,000 to 1,200,000 clones in the sample; around 78% occur only once, and 0.5% to 0.6% lies in the top ten. This chain joins TRBV10-2 and TRBJ1-1; tentatively, D is TRBD1 (5 bases). This receptor was taken from a man between 18 and 29 years old in good health. Some clones in this sample may be carry-over from other donors' samples. The sample taken for sequencing was memory CD4+ T cells from PBMCs. Subset: CD45RA-negative fraction. The CDR3 protein is CASSEQGNTEAFF. CDR3 nucleotide sequence: TGCGCCAGCAGTGAGCAGGGGAACACTGAAGCTTTCTTT.